These 8 T cell receptor beta chains originate from one sample sequenced in a study of spatial heterogeneity in lung cancer. Time point defined: blood at routine non-recurrence follow-up after resection. TCRdb independently ran MiXCR on the 5' RACE reads; one entry per CDR3 protein. The profile covers about 27,000 distinct CDR3 sequences, with about 5.3% appearing a single time and about 24% taken by the ten largest. The sequenced sample was PBMCs, obtained at follow-up. The receptor source for this set is a female donor with early-stage non-small cell lung cancer.

On this clonotype itself: No conserved phenylalanine or tryptophan ends this CDR3, so it is likely a read error. No DNA is shown, since the ends of the CDR3 on it are uncertain; the CDR3 is the one TCRdb lists. The chain has TRBV4-3 and TRBJ2-5; whether TRBD1, the table's D call, matches the DNA was not checked. The germline gives CDR1 LGHNA, CDR2 YSLEER. The CDR3 is 14 amino acids long, termini counted. The CDR3 sequence is CASSQDSGVQETQY.

At least ten counts were recorded for this clonotype. The chain links TRBV28 to TRBJ2-1, with D possibly TRBD2 on 6 matching bases. Trimming shortened V by 10 bases and J by 0 bases, and 13 bases separated the two germline ends. The germline gives CDR1 MDHEN, CDR2 SYDVKM. The CDR3 is 14 residues long. The CDR3 loop reads CATLGTPSYNEQFF. CDR3 DNA sequence: TGTGCCACCTTGGGGACTCCCTCCTACAATGAGCAGTTCTTC. The variable domain in full, completed from reference TRBV28 and TRBJ2-1, reads DVKVTQSSRYLVKRTGEKVFLECVQDMDHENMFWYRQDPGLGLRLIYFSYDVKMKEKGDIPEGYSVSREKKERFSLILESASTNQTSMYLCATLGTPSYNEQFFGPGTRLTVL.

This clonotype was detected ten times or more. This chain connects TRBV5-1 to TRBJ2-2; 10 bases are shared with TRBD1. Germline CDR1 is SGHRS and CDR2 is YFSETQ. Losses at the gene ends were 4 bases for V and 6 bases for J; bases not matched to a gene: 15. This CDR3 contains 18 residues. The CDR3 spells CASSPRAGTGVTSGELFF. CDR3 nucleotides: TGCGCCAGCAGCCCACGTGCCGGGACAGGGGTAACCTCCGGGGAGCTGTTTTTT. The whole variable domain, remainder taken from reference TRBV5-1 and TRBJ2-2, is KAGVTQTPRYLIKTRGQQVTLSCSPISGHRSVSWYQQTPGQGLQFLFEYFSETQRNKGNFPGRFSGRQFSNSRSEMNVSTLELGDSALYLCASSPRAGTGVTSGELFFGEGSRLTVL.

The V and J genes are TRBV12-3 or TRBV12-4 and TRBJ1-5; a possible D gene is TRBD1 (5 bases). The CDR3 runs to 14 residues. Trimming cost V 3 bases and J 2 bases, with 8 bases left between them. CDR3 nucleotides: TGTGCCAGCAGTTTGGGGCTTGGCAATCAGCCCCAGCATTTT. It is translated as CASSLGLGNQPQHF.

This clonotype came up many times. The chain recombines TRBV7-2 with TRBJ1-4; 9 positions agree with TRBD1. V trimming: 5 bases; J trimming: 11 bases; junction bases outside the gene matches: 24. The CDR3 length is 19 residues. Germline V gives CDR1 SGHTA, CDR2 FQGNSA. The CDR3 DNA is TGTGCCAGCAGCGAAGTCGCCGGGGGCCCGGGGACAGGGCAGGCCAAACTGTTTTTT. Translating it yields CASSEVAGGPGTGQAKLFF.

This clonotype was counted ten times or more. The chain employs TRBV27 and TRBJ2-5; 7 bases fit TRBD2. CDR1 and CDR2 (germline): MNHEY, SMNVEV (reference sequence). The ends lost 8 bases at V and 5 bases at J; junction bases unmatched: 11. The CDR3 loop spans 14 amino acids. Here the CDR3 DNA reads TGTGCCAGCGGGGCCGGCGGGAGAGGGGAGACCCAGTACTTC. Translated, it gives CASGAGGRGETQYF.

The rearrangement links TRBV29-1 to TRBJ1-2; D not certain. The length of the CDR3 is 11 residues. The germline V and J ends were trimmed by 6 bases and 4 bases, with 9 bases remaining between them. Germline V lookup: CDR1 SQVTM, CDR2 ANQGSEA. The CDR3 region has the DNA TGCAGCGTGGACGGCCTCTATGGCTACACCTTC. It is translated as CSVDGLYGYTF.

This chain links TRBV7-9 with TRBJ2-1; D is undetermined. The CDR3 extends over 14 amino acids. The germline V gene has CDR1 SEHNR and CDR2 FQNEAQ (reference sequence). V was cut by 1 base and J by 2 bases, with 6 bases left in between. The CDR3 region has the DNA TGTGCCAGCAGCTTAGAACAGCCCTACAATGAGCAGTTCTTC. Translated: CASSLEQPYNEQFF.